This entry lists 7 T cell receptor beta chains sequenced from one sample in a study of cytomegalovirus exposure and HLA in healthy donors (dated by TCRdb to 2016 to 2017). Library prep was done by the immunoSEQ multiplex PCR assay. For the multiplex PCR, a mixture combining 60 forward primers for TCR Vbeta segments and 13 reverse primers for TCR Jbeta segments was used. The clones in this table, taken by TCRdb from immuneACCESS, are in-frame only. Not every clone is retained; where verified, under half of the shortfall comes from an unresolved V gene, and the cause of the rest is unknown. The table for this sample shows more than 95,000 clones. Roughly 1% of the sample is held by the ten biggest clonotypes. Sequencing input: PBMCs. The receptor source for this set is a man younger than 30 in good health and CMV-seronegative.

This chain joins TRBV11-2 and TRBJ2-1, with 9 bases aligning to TRBD1. The CDR3 loop spans 16 amino acids. V lost 5 bases to trimming and J lost 6 bases; unmatched junction nucleotides: 11. Germline V lookup: CDR1 SGHAT, CDR2 FQNNGV. CDR3 nucleotides: TGTGCCAGCAGCGCAAACACGGGACAGGGAATCAATGAGCAGTTCTTC. Its protein product is CASSANTGQGINEQFF.

V usage is TRBV30 and J usage is TRBJ2-1, with TRBD2 matching 12 bases. V gave up 2 bases and J gave up 0 bases; unmatched junction bases: 5. Germline lookup yields CDR1 GTSNPN and CDR2 SVGIG (reference sequence). The CDR3 sequence is 17 residues long. As DNA, the CDR3 is TGTGCCTGGAGTCGACTAGCGGGGGAGAGCTCCTACAATGAGCAGTTCTTC. This sequence encodes CAWSRLAGESSYNEQFF.

The chain carries TRBV25-1 and TRBJ2-2; TRBD2 might be the D (6 bases). Trimming took off 2 bases at V and 6 bases at J, with 10 bases between the two ends. Germline V gene sequence: CDR1 MGHDK, CDR2 SYGVNS. This CDR3 region has 14 residues. The CDR3: CASSEKVAAGELFF. CDR3 coding DNA: TGTGCCAGCAGTGAAAAGGTAGCGGCCGGGGAGCTGTTTTTT. Full variable domain (remainder filled in from reference TRBV25-1 and TRBJ2-2): EADIYQTPRYLVIGTGKKITLECSQTMGHDKMYWYQQDPGMELHLIHYSYGVNSTEKGDLSSESTVSRIRTEHFPLTLESARPSHTSQYLCASSEKVAAGELFFGEGSRLTVL.

The rearrangement uses TRBV19 and TRBJ2-7; TRBD2 matches 16 bases. Trimming took 5 bases from V and 4 from J; bases not matched to a gene: 5. CDR3 length equals 16 residues. Germline V gives CDR1 LNHDA, CDR2 SQIVND (reference sequence). CDR3 in DNA: TGTGCCAGTAGTCACAAGGGACTAGCGGGAGGGTACGAGCAGTACTTC. Protein sequence: CASSHKGLAGGYEQYF.

The V and J genes are TRBV7-9 and TRBJ2-7; 9 bases align to TRBD2. CDR1 and CDR2 from the germline V gene are SEHNR and FQNEAQ (reference sequence). Trimming cost V 5 bases and J 2 bases; bases outside gene matches: 7. The CDR3 sequence is 15 residues long. The CDR3 spells CASSPPRTSAYEQYF. The CDR3 DNA sequence: TGTGCCAGCAGCCCCCCCCGGACTAGCGCCTACGAGCAGTACTTC.

The V and J genes are TRBV6-1 and TRBJ2-2; 10 bases map to TRBD2. The trim removed 5 bases at V and 7 bases at J, leaving 13 bases unmatched. The CDR3 is made up of 17 amino acids. The germline V gene encodes CDR1 MNHNS and CDR2 SASEGT. The DNA for the CDR3 is TGTGCCAGCAGTAAAGTCCTAGCGGGAGTTTATGGCGGGGAGCTGTTTTTT. Translation gives CASSKVLAGVYGGELFF.

The chain couples TRBV4-1 to TRBJ2-7; TRBD1 aligns across 10 bases. Germline V gene sequence: CDR1 MGHRA, CDR2 YSYEKL. The CDR3 contains 16 residues. The V segment lost 0 bases and the J segment 5 bases; nucleotides outside the gene matches: 7. The CDR3 sequence is CASSQDPGTGDHEQYF. CDR3 DNA sequence: TGCGCCAGCAGCCAAGATCCGGGGACAGGGGACCACGAGCAGTACTTC.